What follows describes a single T cell receptor beta chain. Its specificity is not known. The entry originates in a study of T cells in Graves' hyperthyroidism and ophthalmopathy. Study outcomes and limitations: Blood also held most thyroid clonotypes expanded beyond 0.001.

Germline V gives CDR1 MNHNS, CDR2 SASEGT. The ends were cut back, 8 bases at V and 4 bases at J, with 13 bases in the middle. This CDR3 has 13 amino acids. Using RNA transcripts as the source, TCR beta CDR3 regions were amplified. The HTBI primer set served for first-round RT-PCR of the TCR CDR3. TCRdb re-analysed the multiplex PCR reads in MiXCR, keeping a single row per CDR3 protein. The table lists around 620,000 distinct CDR3 sequences, 15% to 20% of them singletons. The rearrangement uses TRBV6-1 and TRBJ2-3; weak D call: TRBD1 (6 bases). What was sequenced was blood. The clonotype originates from a woman aged 30 to 39 with Graves' hyperthyroidism. CDR3 sequence reads: CASREGGADTQYF. CDR3 sequence (DNA): TGTGCCAGCCGGGAAGGGGGAGCAGATACGCAGTATTTT.